This TCR beta chain derives from a study of blood T cell repertoires in COVID-19. Sequencing used immunoSEQ multiplex PCR; TCRdb keeps in-frame clones, though not all of them. The data show 300,000 to 450,000 clones, approximately 87% seen once. The sequenced material came from peripheral blood. This receptor was obtained from a woman aged 55-69 years with COVID-19, enrolled during active disease.

The CDR3 DNA is TGTGCCAGCAAAGACAGGGGTACTAATGAAAAACTGTTTTTT. Translation gives CASKDRGTNEKLFF. V gene TRBV2 combines with J gene TRBJ1-4; 8 bases fit TRBD1. Looked up from germline, CDR1 is SNHLY and CDR2 is FYNNEI. This CDR3 comprises 14 residues. After removal of 7 bases from V and 2 bases from J, the junction contained 3 bases not matched to a gene. Looking up the rest from reference TRBV2 and TRBJ1-4 gives the full variable domain: EPEVTQTPSHQVTQMGQEVILRCVPISNHLYFYWYRQILGQKVEFLVSFYNNEISEKSEIFDDQFSVERPDGSNFTLKIRSTKLEDSAMYFCASKDRGTNEKLFFGSGTQLSVL.